This T cell receptor beta chain originates from a study of OX40 agonist ivuxolimab in advanced cancers. Overall study results and limits: CD8+ T cells showed, on average, more clonal expansion than CD4+ cells.

In regard to this clone: What it binds is unknown.

The repertoire was sequenced with immunoSEQ multiplex PCR; TCRdb's copy has only in-frame clones and lacks some. The profile shows tens of thousands of clones, more than 85% of them singletons. The germline gives CDR1 MNHEY, CDR2 SMNVEV (reference sequence). With 0 bases clipped from V and 0 bases from J, the junction kept 0 bases outside the gene matches. CDR3 size: 15 residues. The sequencing used CD4+ or CD8+ T cells sorted from blood, collected in a trial of the OX40 agonist ivuxolimab. This sequence joins TRBV27 and TRBJ2-7, with 9 bases identical to TRBD1. The receptor was derived from an adult with an advanced solid tumor such as melanoma, head and neck, liver or kidney cancer. CDR3 sequence (DNA): TGTGCCAGCAGTTTATCGACAGGGGGCTCCTACGAGCAGTACTTC. This encodes CASSLSTGGSYEQYF.